This T cell receptor (beta chain) was captured in a study of blood T cell repertoires in COVID-19. In the study's own analysis: Reference gene primer amplification gave nucleated cell count estimates. Assay used: immunoSEQ multiplex PCR; TCRdb lists only in-frame clones, some missing. The V and J calls and clone size are taken from that table; D and trimming were inferred from the DNA. The profile shows 120,000 or so clones, roughly 79% of them singletons. Sequenced sample: peripheral blood. The receptor's source is a human donor in a cohort sampled during active COVID-19.

CDR3 sequence (DNA): TGTGCCAGCAGTGGACAGAGCTCTGGGGCCAACGTCCTGACTTTC. Protein product: CASSGQSSGANVLTF. This chain links TRBV2 with TRBJ2-6, with TRBD1 as a possible D gene (5 bases). Germline values: CDR1 SNHLY, CDR2 FYNNEI. The CDR3 runs to 15 residues. V was clipped by 4 bases and J by 0 bases, with 7 bases between them.